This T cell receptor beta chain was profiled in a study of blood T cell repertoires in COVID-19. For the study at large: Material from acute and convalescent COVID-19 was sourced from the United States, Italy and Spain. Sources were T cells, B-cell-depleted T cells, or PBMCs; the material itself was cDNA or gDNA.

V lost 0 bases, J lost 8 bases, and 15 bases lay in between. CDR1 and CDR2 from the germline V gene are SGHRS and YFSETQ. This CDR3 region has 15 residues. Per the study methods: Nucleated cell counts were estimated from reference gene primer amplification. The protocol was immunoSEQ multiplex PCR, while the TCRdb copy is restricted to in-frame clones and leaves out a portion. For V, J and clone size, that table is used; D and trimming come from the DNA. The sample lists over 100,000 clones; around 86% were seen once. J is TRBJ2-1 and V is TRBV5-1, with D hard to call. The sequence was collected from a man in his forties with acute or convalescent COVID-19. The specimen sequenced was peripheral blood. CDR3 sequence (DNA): TGCGCCAGCAGCTTGGACCGCCTACTTTTCGATGAGCAGTTCTTC. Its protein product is CASSLDRLLFDEQFF. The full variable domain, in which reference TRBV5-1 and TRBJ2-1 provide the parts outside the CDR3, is KAGVTQTPRYLIKTRGQQVTLSCSPISGHRSVSWYQQTPGQGLQFLFEYFSETQRNKGNFPGRFSGRQFSNSRSEMNVSTLELGDSALYLCASSLDRLLFDEQFFGPGTRLTVL.